The clone carrying this TCR beta chain has a single count. CDR1 and CDR2 from the germline V gene are SGHDT and YYEEEE. After removal of 3 bases from V and 5 bases from J, the junction contained 8 bases not matched to a gene. There are 15 residues in the CDR3. This record belongs to a study of shared clonotypes between healthy human individuals. Background on the study: Aged 18 to 49, the donors were a couple of women and a few men.

Repertoires were generated with immunoSEQ multiplex PCR, while TCRdb's copy carries only in-frame clones and drops some. The sample shows 2 million to 3 million clones, roughly 93% of them seen only once. Sample: naive CD4+ T cells from PBMCs. This sample's subset: CD45RA+ positively selected. This receptor was taken from a man younger than 35 in good health. Some clones in this sample may be carry-over from other donors' samples. The J gene is TRBJ1-2, the V gene TRBV5-6; 9 bases align to TRBD1. The CDR3 bases are TGTGCCAGCAGCTCTCGGACAGGGGCTCGATATGGCTACACCTTC. This gives the protein CASSSRTGARYGYTF.